This T cell receptor (beta chain) is from a study of blood T cell repertoires in COVID-19. Study overall: Sites in the United States, Italy and Spain provided acute and convalescent COVID-19 samples.

Trimming took off 5 bases at V and 3 bases at J, with 19 bases between the two ends. CDR1 MDHEN and CDR2 SYDVKM come from the germline V gene. The CDR3 is 16 residues long. Original processing methods: From reference gene primer amplification, estimates of nucleated cell counts were derived. Sequenced by immunoSEQ multiplex PCR; TCRdb stores in-frame clones only, minus some. V and J calls plus clone size are reproduced from that table; the DNA served to infer D and trimming. The sample includes approximately 97,000 clones, approximately 86% of them seen just once. The sample comprised peripheral blood. The chain recombines TRBV28 with TRBJ1-1; D is unresolved. This receptor was obtained from a woman of 80 years or more with acute or convalescent COVID-19. The CDR3 DNA sequence: TGTGCCAGCAGTCCGGTAGGTCGGAGGGCGGACACTGAAGCTTTCTTT. It translates to CASSPVGRRADTEAFF. Full variable domain (rest looked up from reference TRBV28 and TRBJ1-1): DVKVTQSSRYLVKRTGEKVFLECVQDMDHENMFWYRQDPGLGLRLIYFSYDVKMKEKGDIPEGYSVSREKKERFSLILESASTNQTSMYLCASSPVGRRADTEAFFGQGTRLTVV.